At least ten counts were recorded for the clone carrying this T cell receptor beta chain. The antigen is undetermined. Trimming stripped 3 bases from V and 5 bases from J, with 10 bases between. This CDR3 comprises 13 residues. Germline values: CDR1 SQVTM, CDR2 ANQGSEA. These data come from a study of Graves' ophthalmopathy and Graves' hyperthyroidism. Study findings and constraints: Most expanded thyroid clonotypes above 0.001 frequency also appeared in blood.

Amplification from RNA transcripts yielded the TCR beta CDR3 regions. RT-PCR with HTBI primers came first, then second-round multiplex PCR. TCRdb redid the calling of the multiplex PCR reads with MiXCR, one entry per CDR3 protein. Found here are around 1,000,000 distinct CDR3 sequences, about 36% of them singletons; the top ten hold over 8.5%. The specimen was peripheral blood or thyroid tissue (not recorded which). V is TRBV29-1 and J is TRBJ2-2, with D hard to call. The TCR originated in an adult man with Graves' hyperthyroidism. The DNA of the CDR3 is TGCAGCGTTGATGTGGGCCGAACCGGGGAGCTGTTTTTT. Translation: CSVDVGRTGELFF.